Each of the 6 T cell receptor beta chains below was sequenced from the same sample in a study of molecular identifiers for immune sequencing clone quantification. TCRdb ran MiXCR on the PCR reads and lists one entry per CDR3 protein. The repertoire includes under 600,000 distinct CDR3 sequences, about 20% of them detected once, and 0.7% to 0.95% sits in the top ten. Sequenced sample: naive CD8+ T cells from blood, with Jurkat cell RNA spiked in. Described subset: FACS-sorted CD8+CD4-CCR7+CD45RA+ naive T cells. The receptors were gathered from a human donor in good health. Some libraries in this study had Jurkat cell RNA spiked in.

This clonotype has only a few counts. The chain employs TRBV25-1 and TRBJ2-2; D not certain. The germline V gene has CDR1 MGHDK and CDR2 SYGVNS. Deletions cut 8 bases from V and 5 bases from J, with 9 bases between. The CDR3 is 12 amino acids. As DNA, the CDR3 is TGTGCCAGCGCAGTGTCTACCGGGGAGCTGTTTTTT. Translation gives CASAVSTGELFF. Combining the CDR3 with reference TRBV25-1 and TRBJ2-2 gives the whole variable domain EADIYQTPRYLVIGTGKKITLECSQTMGHDKMYWYQQDPGMELHLIHYSYGVNSTEKGDLSSESTVSRIRTEHFPLTLESARPSHTSQYLCASAVSTGELFFGEGSRLTVL.

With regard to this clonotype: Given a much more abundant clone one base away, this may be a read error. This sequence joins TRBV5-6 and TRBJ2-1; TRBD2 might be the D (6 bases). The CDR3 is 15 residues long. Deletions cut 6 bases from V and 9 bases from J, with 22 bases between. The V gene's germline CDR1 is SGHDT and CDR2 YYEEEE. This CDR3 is CASTPRYGSFPEQFF. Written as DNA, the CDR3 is TGTGCCAGCACCCCTCGATACGGGAGCTTCCCTGAGCAGTTCTTC.

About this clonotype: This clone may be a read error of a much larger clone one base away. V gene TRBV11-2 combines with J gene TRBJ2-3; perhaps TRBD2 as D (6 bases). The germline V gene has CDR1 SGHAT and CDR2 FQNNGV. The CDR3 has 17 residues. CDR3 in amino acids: CASSVPPGTTSTDTRYF. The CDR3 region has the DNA TGTGCCAGCAGCGTTCCCCCCGGGACCACTAGCACAGATACGCGGTATTTT. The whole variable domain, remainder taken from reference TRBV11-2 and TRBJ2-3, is EAGVAQSPRYKIIEKRQSVAFWCNPISGHATLYWYQQILGQGPKLLIQFQNNGVVDDSQLPKDRFSAERLKGVDSTLKIQPAKLEDSAVYLCASSVPPGTTSTDTRYFGPGTRLTVL.

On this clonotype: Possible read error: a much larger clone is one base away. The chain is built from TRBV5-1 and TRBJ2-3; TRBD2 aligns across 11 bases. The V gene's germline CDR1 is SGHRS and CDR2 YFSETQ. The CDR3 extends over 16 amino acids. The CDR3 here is CAGSWKLAGAADTQYF. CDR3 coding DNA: TGCGCCGGCAGCTGGAAACTAGCGGGGGCAGCGGATACGCAGTATTTT.

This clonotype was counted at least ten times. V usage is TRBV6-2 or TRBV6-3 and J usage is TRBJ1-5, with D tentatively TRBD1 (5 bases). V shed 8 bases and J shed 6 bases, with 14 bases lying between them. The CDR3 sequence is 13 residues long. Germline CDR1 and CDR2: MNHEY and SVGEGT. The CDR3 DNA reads TGTGCCAGCCACGCAGGGTTGCCTCAGCCCCAGCATTTT. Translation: CASHAGLPQPQHF.

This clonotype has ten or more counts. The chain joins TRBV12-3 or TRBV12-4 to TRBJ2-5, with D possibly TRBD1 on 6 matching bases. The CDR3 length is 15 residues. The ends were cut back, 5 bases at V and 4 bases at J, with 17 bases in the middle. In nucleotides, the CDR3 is TGTGCCAGCAGTCAAACTACAGGGTCAGGAGAGACCCAGTACTTC. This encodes CASSQTTGSGETQYF.